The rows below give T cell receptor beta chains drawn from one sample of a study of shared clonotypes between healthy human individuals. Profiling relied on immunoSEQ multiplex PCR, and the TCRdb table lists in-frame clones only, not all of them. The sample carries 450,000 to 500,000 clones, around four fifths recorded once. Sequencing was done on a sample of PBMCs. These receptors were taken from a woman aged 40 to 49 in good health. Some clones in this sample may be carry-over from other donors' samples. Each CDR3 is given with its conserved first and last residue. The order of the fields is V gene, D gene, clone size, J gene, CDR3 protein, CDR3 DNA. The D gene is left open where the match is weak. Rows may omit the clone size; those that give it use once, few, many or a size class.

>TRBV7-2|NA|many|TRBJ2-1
CASSLGWDNEQFF
TGTGCCAGCAGCTTAGGTTGGGACAATGAGCAGTTCTTC
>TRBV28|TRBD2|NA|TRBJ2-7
CASSFMWGSRTSGFYEQYF
TGTGCCAGCAGTTTCATGTGGGGGTCACGGACTAGTGGATTTTACGAGCAGTACTTC
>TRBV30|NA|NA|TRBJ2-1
CAWALQPYNEQFF
TGTGCCTGGGCGCTCCAACCCTACAATGAGCAGTTCTTC
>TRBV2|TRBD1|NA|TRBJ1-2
CASSGGQGNYGYTF
TGTGCCAGCAGTGGGGGACAGGGAAACTATGGCTACACCTTC
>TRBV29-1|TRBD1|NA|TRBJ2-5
CSVQKTGQGLSKQYF
TGCAGCGTCCAGAAGACGGGACAGGGTTTGAGTAAGCAGTACTTC
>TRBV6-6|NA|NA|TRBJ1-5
CASSYLGGNQPQHF
TGTGCCAGCAGTTACCTGGGGGGCAATCAGCCCCAGCATTTT
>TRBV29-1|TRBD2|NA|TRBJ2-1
CSVPGASGIGMGYNEQFF
TGCAGCGTCCCTGGGGCTAGCGGGATTGGGATGGGTTACAATGAGCAGTTCTTC
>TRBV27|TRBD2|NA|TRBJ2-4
CASSSGLAGGPPLAKNIQYF
TGTGCCAGCAGTTCCGGACTAGCGGGAGGGCCTCCCTTAGCCAAAAACATTCAGTACTTC
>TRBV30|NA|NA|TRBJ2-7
CAWSVGLAVLWEQYF
TGTGCCTGGAGTGTAGGGTTAGCGGTTCTTTGGGAGCAGTACTTC
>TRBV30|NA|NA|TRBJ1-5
CAWSRKGLRDQPQHF
TGTGCCTGGAGCCGCAAGGGTCTGAGGGATCAGCCCCAGCATTTT
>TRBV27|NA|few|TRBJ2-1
CASSLGPTSSYNEQFF
TGTGCCAGCAGTTTAGGACCGACGAGCTCCTACAATGAGCAGTTCTTC
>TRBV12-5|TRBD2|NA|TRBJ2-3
CASGFIAGGRNTQYF
TGTGCTAGTGGTTTTATAGCGGGAGGGCGGAATACGCAGTATTTT
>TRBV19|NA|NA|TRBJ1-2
CASRGGAYYGYTF
TGTGCCAGTAGGGGGGGCGCCTACTATGGCTACACCTTC
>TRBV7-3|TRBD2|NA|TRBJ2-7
CASSLFAGGLHEQYF
TGTGCCAGCAGCTTATTTGCGGGAGGTCTCCACGAGCAGTACTTC
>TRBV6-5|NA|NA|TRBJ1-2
CASRRGGDSSYTF
TGTGCCAGCAGACGCGGGGGGGATTCGAGCTACACCTTC
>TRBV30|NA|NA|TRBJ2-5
CAWRAVEETQYF
TGTGCCTGGCGCGCGGTTGAGGAGACCCAGTACTTC
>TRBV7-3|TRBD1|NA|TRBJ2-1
CASSLRQGPYNEQFF
TGTGCCAGCAGCTTACGACAGGGCCCCTACAATGAGCAGTTCTTC
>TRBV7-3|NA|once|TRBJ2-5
CASSLTPAGWGETQYF
TGTGCCAGCAGCTTAACACCGGCAGGGTGGGGCGAGACCCAGTACTTC
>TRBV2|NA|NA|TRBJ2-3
CASSNRADTQYF
TGTGCCAGCAGCAATCGGGCAGATACGCAGTATTTT
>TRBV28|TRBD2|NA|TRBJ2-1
CASSLILAANEQFF
TGTGCCAGCAGTTTAATACTAGCGGCCAATGAGCAGTTCTTC
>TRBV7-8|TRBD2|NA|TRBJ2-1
CASSPPRGGYNEQFF
TGTGCCAGCAGCCCACCTCGGGGGGGTTACAATGAGCAGTTCTTC
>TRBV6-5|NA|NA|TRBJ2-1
CASRRQAQNEQFF
TGTGCCAGCAGACGACAGGCTCAGAATGAGCAGTTCTTC
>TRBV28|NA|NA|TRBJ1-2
CASSLRGADYGYTF
TGTGCCAGCAGTCTCCGAGGCGCTGACTATGGCTACACCTTC
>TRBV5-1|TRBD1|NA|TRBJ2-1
CASSLRQGGSNEQFF
TGCGCCAGCAGCTTGCGACAGGGGGGTAGCAATGAGCAGTTCTTC
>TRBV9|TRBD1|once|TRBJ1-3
CASSSRTGFSGNTIYF
TGTGCCAGCAGCTCCCGGACAGGCTTCTCTGGAAACACCATATATTTT
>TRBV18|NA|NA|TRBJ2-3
CASSPKGPMSTDTQYF
TGTGCCAGCTCACCGAAAGGACCTATGAGCACAGATACGCAGTATTTT
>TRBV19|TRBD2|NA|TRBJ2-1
CASSPARGRAVEQFF
TGTGCCAGTTCACCAGCCCGCGGGAGGGCTGTCGAGCAGTTCTTC
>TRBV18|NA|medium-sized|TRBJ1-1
CASSPPGGQNTEAFF
TGTGCCAGCTCACCACCGGGGGGACAGAACACTGAAGCTTTCTTT
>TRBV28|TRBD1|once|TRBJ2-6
CATTEELGQSSGANVLTF
TGTGCCACCACCGAGGAGCTGGGACAGAGCTCTGGGGCCAACGTCCTGACTTTC
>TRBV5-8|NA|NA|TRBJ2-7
CASSSRPGPYEQYF
TGTGCCAGCAGCTCCCGACCTGGACCCTACGAGCAGTACTTC
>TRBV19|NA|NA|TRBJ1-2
CASSIVPLQGNYGYTF
TGTGCCAGTAGTATAGTCCCCTTACAGGGAAACTATGGCTACACCTTC
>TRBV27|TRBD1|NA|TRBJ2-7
CASSVGGTGAEQYF
TGTGCCAGCAGTGTAGGGGGGACAGGGGCCGAGCAGTACTTC
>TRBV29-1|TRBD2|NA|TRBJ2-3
CSSRGTSDVADTQYF
TGCAGCTCGAGGGGGACTAGCGACGTGGCAGATACGCAGTATTTT
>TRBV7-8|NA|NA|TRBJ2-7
CASSLVRRRDYAVEQYF
TGTGCCAGCAGCTTAGTCCGACGCAGGGATTACGCTGTAGAGCAGTACTTC
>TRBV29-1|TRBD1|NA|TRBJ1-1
CSVTDRGQNTEAFF
TGCAGCGTTACGGACAGGGGGCAGAACACTGAAGCTTTCTTT
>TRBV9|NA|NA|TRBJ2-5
CASSRLTSAETQYF
TGTGCCAGCAGCCGCCTAACTAGTGCAGAGACCCAGTACTTC
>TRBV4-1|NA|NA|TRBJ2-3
CASSQVLAGYTQYF
TGCGCCAGCAGCCAAGTATTAGCCGGCTATACGCAGTATTTT
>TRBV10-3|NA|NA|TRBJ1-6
CAISERGPPPYNSPLHF
TGTGCCATCAGTGAGAGGGGACCGCCACCCTATAATTCACCCCTCCACTTT
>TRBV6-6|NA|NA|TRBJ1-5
CASSYKGSNQPQHF
TGTGCCAGCAGTTACAAGGGTAGCAATCAGCCCCAGCATTTT
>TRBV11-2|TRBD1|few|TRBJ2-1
CASSSWTGGRDEQFF
TGTGCCAGCAGTTCCTGGACAGGGGGCCGGGATGAGCAGTTCTTC
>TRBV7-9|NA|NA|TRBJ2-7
CASSLGPMSSYEQYF
TGTGCCAGCAGCTTAGGCCCCATGAGCTCCTACGAGCAGTACTTC
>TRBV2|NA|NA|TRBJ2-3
CASSMGLLQSDTQYF
TGTGCCAGCAGCATGGGGCTACTTCAATCAGATACGCAGTATTTT
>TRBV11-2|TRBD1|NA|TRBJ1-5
CASSLDHRGAGNQPQHF
TGTGCCAGCAGCTTAGACCACAGGGGAGCCGGCAATCAGCCCCAGCATTTT
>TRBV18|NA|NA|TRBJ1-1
CASSPSQGFNTEAFF
TGTGCCAGCTCACCTTCCCAAGGCTTCAACACTGAAGCTTTCTTT
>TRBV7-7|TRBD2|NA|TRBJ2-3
CASSPRGGEDTQYF
TGTGCTAGCAGCCCTCGGGGAGGGGAGGATACGCAGTATTTT
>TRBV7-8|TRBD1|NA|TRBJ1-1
CASRPGGTTEAFF
TGTGCCAGCAGGCCAGGGGGGACCACTGAAGCTTTCTTT
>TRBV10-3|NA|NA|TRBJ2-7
CAISEGLAYEQYF
TGTGCCATCAGTGAGGGACTCGCCTACGAGCAGTACTTC
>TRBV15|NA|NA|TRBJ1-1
CATSRDRGDTEAFF
TGTGCCACCAGCAGAGATAGGGGGGACACTGAAGCTTTCTTT
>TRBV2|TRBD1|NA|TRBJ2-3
CASSDRGDTDTQYF
TGTGCCAGCAGCGACAGGGGAGACACAGATACGCAGTATTTT
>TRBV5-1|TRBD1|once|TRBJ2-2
CASSRIQGAGELFF
TGCGCCAGCAGCCGCATACAGGGGGCCGGGGAGCTGTTTTTT
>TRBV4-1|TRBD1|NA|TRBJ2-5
CASSQDPGQAVETQYF
TGCGCCAGCAGCCAAGATCCGGGACAGGCCGTGGAGACCCAGTACTTC
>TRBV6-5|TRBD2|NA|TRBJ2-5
CASKTQRGQETQYF
TGTGCCAGCAAGACGCAGCGGGGTCAAGAGACCCAGTACTTC
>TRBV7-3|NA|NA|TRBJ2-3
CASSVTGGLGTDTQYF
TGTGCCAGCAGCGTCACCGGGGGGCTGGGCACAGATACGCAGTATTTT